Listed below are T cell receptor beta chains from one sample, sequenced in a study of blood T cells in healthy people across ages. TCRdb reanalysed the 5' RACE reads using MiXCR and keeps one entry per CDR3 protein. The data hold about 700,000 distinct CDR3 sequences, with about a third observed a single time. The source material was blood. The receptors were gathered from a woman of 80 years or more in good health. The conserved cysteine and the conserved F or W are not part of the CDR3 here. A D gene is named only where the DNA matches it firmly.

cdr3_aa: ASSAAQMNTEAF; d_call: NA; v_call: TRBV5-1
cdr3_aa: ATSDPGKGYT; d_call: NA; v_call: TRBV24-1
cdr3_aa: ASSQRFDTNYGYT; d_call: NA; v_call: TRBV4-1
cdr3_aa: SVTGTEYGYT; d_call: TRBD1; v_call: TRBV29-1
cdr3_aa: AWSARPNTEAF; d_call: NA; v_call: TRBV30
cdr3_aa: ASSPGTRWETQY; d_call: NA; v_call: TRBV18
cdr3_aa: ASSPLVGEGYT; d_call: NA; v_call: TRBV18
cdr3_aa: ASSMRDTQY; d_call: NA; v_call: TRBV5-1
cdr3_aa: ASTFTGTLLEQY; d_call: NA; v_call: TRBV6-2/TRBV6-3
cdr3_aa: ASSLDSAMNTEAF; d_call: NA; v_call: TRBV12-3/TRBV12-4
cdr3_aa: ASSLGGLGGTGELF; d_call: NA; v_call: TRBV7-2
cdr3_aa: ASSPTTGSQPQH; d_call: TRBD1; v_call: TRBV6-2/TRBV6-3
cdr3_aa: ASRVSGVPLSGANVLT; d_call: NA; v_call: TRBV5-8
cdr3_aa: ASSEGQYNEQY; d_call: TRBD1; v_call: TRBV2
cdr3_aa: AASREEWDQPQH; d_call: NA; v_call: TRBV15
cdr3_aa: ASSYPMGGNTIY; d_call: NA; v_call: TRBV12-3/TRBV12-4
cdr3_aa: ASSILVNSGNTIY; d_call: NA; v_call: TRBV7-2
cdr3_aa: ASSPSQETQY; d_call: NA; v_call: TRBV18
cdr3_aa: ASSPRDPNQPQH; d_call: NA; v_call: TRBV2
cdr3_aa: ASSYGTTDQETQY; d_call: TRBD2; v_call: TRBV5-1
cdr3_aa: ASSLAGLYTDTQY; d_call: NA; v_call: TRBV5-1
cdr3_aa: ASSLDPISYNEQF; d_call: NA; v_call: TRBV5-1
cdr3_aa: ASSQDMGLIGSYEQY; d_call: NA; v_call: TRBV4-3
cdr3_aa: ASSPGQAQTQY; d_call: TRBD1; v_call: TRBV7-2
cdr3_aa: ASSRDAGMDEQY; d_call: NA; v_call: TRBV9